The present entry profiles one T cell receptor (beta chain) with its context. The CDR3 has 15 amino acids. The V end lost 4 bases, the J end lost 3 bases, and 10 bases lay between the germline ends. Germline CDR1 and CDR2: SNHLY and FYNNEI. Patients in Seattle were enrolled during active infection, then followed longitudinally. The sample belongs to a study of blood T cell repertoires in COVID-19. Overall study: COVID-19 samples collected from the United States, Italy and Spain covered acute and convalescent phases. The analysed material was cDNA or gDNA that came from T cells, B-cell-depleted T cells, or PBMCs.

Authors' methods: Using reference gene primer amplification, nucleated cell counts were estimated. Here immunoSEQ multiplex PCR was the method, and the copy in TCRdb shows in-frame clones only, minus some. That table gives V, J and clone size, and the DNA gave D and trimming. Counted here are roughly 64,000 clones, roughly 80% occurring once; the ten biggest clones make up 13% to 15%. The clonotype originates from a man in his fifties or sixties with COVID-19, enrolled during active disease. This rearrangement joins TRBV2 to TRBJ2-6; a weak D match, TRBD1 (5 bases). Sequencing was carried out using peripheral blood. CDR3 nucleotides: TGTGCCAGCAGTGTTGATAGGGGTGGGGCCAACGTCCTGACTTTC. Its translation is CASSVDRGGANVLTF.